Listed below are T cell receptor beta chains from one sample, sequenced in a study of regulatory T cells in long-lasting Graves disease. TCRdb used MiXCR to reprocess the multiplex PCR reads, holding one entry per CDR3 protein. The sample contains a few hundred thousand distinct CDR3 sequences, around 20% of which appear only once. The sequencing here drew on peripheral blood mononuclear cells (PBMCs), taken when the disease was refractory, from a patient treated with antithyroid drugs. The origin of the receptors is a female donor with Graves disease. Both conserved end residues are part of each CDR3. A D gene is named only where the DNA matches it firmly. Clone size is not always given. Where it is, it says once, few, many or a class for expanded clones.

v_call: TRBV15; j_call: TRBJ1-5; d_call: .; clone_size: .; cdr3_nt: TGTGCCACCAGCAGAGATCGCGATAGCAATCAGCCCCAGCATTTT; cdr3_aa: CATSRDRDSNQPQHF
v_call: TRBV5-4; j_call: TRBJ2-1; d_call: TRBD2; clone_size: few; cdr3_nt: TGTGCCAGCAGCTTACCGGGACTAGCGGTATACAATGAGCAGTTCTTC; cdr3_aa: CASSLPGLAVYNEQFF
v_call: TRBV5-1; j_call: TRBJ2-3; d_call: .; clone_size: .; cdr3_nt: TGCGCCAGCAGCTTGGGGCGGAGCACAGATACGCAGTATTTT; cdr3_aa: CASSLGRSTDTQYF
v_call: TRBV5-6; j_call: TRBJ1-5; d_call: .; clone_size: .; cdr3_nt: TGTGCCAGCAGCTTCTTAAGGGGGCCCCAGCATTTT; cdr3_aa: CASSFLRGPQHF
v_call: TRBV5-1; j_call: TRBJ2-7; d_call: .; clone_size: few; cdr3_nt: TGCGCCAGCAGCTTGGCCCTGGGGGGCTACGAGCAGTACTTC; cdr3_aa: CASSLALGGYEQYF
v_call: TRBV11-3; j_call: TRBJ2-7; d_call: TRBD1; clone_size: .; cdr3_nt: TGTGCCAGCGGCCGGGACAGGGATTCCTACGAGCAGTACTTC; cdr3_aa: CASGRDRDSYEQYF
v_call: TRBV11-2; j_call: TRBJ2-2; d_call: .; clone_size: many; cdr3_nt: TGTGCCAGCAGCTTAGGGCCCTGGGTAGCGGCGAACACCGGGGAGCTGTTTTTT; cdr3_aa: CASSLGPWVAANTGELFF
v_call: TRBV12-3/TRBV12-4; j_call: TRBJ2-7; d_call: .; clone_size: many; cdr3_nt: TGTGCCAGCAGCCGGACAGCTTTCGAGCAGTACTTC; cdr3_aa: CASSRTAFEQYF
v_call: TRBV27; j_call: TRBJ2-1; d_call: .; clone_size: .; cdr3_nt: TGTGCCATTCGAGGGGGGCCGGCCTACAATGAGCAGTTCTTC; cdr3_aa: CAIRGGPAYNEQFF
v_call: TRBV19; j_call: TRBJ1-1; d_call: .; clone_size: few; cdr3_nt: TGTGCCAGTTATCGGGACACTGTGAACACTGAAGCTTTCTTT; cdr3_aa: CASYRDTVNTEAFF
v_call: TRBV11-3; j_call: TRBJ2-7; d_call: .; clone_size: many; cdr3_nt: TGTGCCAGCAGCCCAGGGCGGGGTTCGGGGGAGCAGTACTTC; cdr3_aa: CASSPGRGSGEQYF
v_call: TRBV11-2; j_call: TRBJ2-3; d_call: TRBD2; clone_size: many; cdr3_nt: TGTGCCAGCAGCGGCGGGGGGGGGGCGCAGTATTTT; cdr3_aa: CASSGGGGAQYF
v_call: TRBV20-1; j_call: TRBJ2-7; d_call: TRBD2; clone_size: many; cdr3_nt: TGCAGTGCTAGAGATATGGGGGAGGGCCAGGACGAGCAGTACTTC; cdr3_aa: CSARDMGEGQDEQYF
v_call: TRBV10-3; j_call: TRBJ2-2; d_call: .; clone_size: many; cdr3_nt: TGTGCCATCAGTGAGTTGGGGGCGTCCGCGAACACCGGGGAGCTGTTTTTT; cdr3_aa: CAISELGASANTGELFF
v_call: TRBV7-2; j_call: TRBJ1-1; d_call: .; clone_size: .; cdr3_nt: TGTGCCAGCAGCTCCCAGGGGCTTTCGAACACTGAAGCTTTCTTT; cdr3_aa: CASSSQGLSNTEAFF
v_call: TRBV6-2/TRBV6-3; j_call: TRBJ2-6; d_call: .; clone_size: .; cdr3_nt: TGTGCCAGCAGTTACTCCCCCCCCTTGACCAGCTCTGGGGCCAACGTCCTGACTTTC; cdr3_aa: CASSYSPPLTSSGANVLTF
v_call: TRBV30; j_call: TRBJ2-7; d_call: .; clone_size: .; cdr3_nt: TGTGCCTCAACGTTGAAAGGACGCGCAAGCTCCTACGAGCAGTACTTC; cdr3_aa: CASTLKGRASSYEQYF
v_call: TRBV7-9; j_call: TRBJ2-7; d_call: TRBD1; clone_size: .; cdr3_nt: TGTGCCAGCAGTAGACAGGGTTACTACGAGCAGTACTTC; cdr3_aa: CASSRQGYYEQYF
v_call: TRBV6-1; j_call: TRBJ2-7; d_call: TRBD2; clone_size: .; cdr3_nt: TGTGCCAGCAGCAAGCGGGAGAGGTACGAGCAGTACTTC; cdr3_aa: CASSKRERYEQYF
v_call: TRBV7-9; j_call: TRBJ2-7; d_call: .; clone_size: many; cdr3_nt: TGTGCCAGCAGCCCTCTGTCAGGCCAGGGAGGCGAGCAGTACTTC; cdr3_aa: CASSPLSGQGGEQYF
v_call: TRBV2; j_call: TRBJ2-6; d_call: .; clone_size: few; cdr3_nt: TGTGCCAGCAGATTCCGGGACACTCACTTCTCTGGGGCCAACGTCCTGACTTTC; cdr3_aa: CASRFRDTHFSGANVLTF
v_call: TRBV7-6; j_call: TRBJ1-6; d_call: .; clone_size: many; cdr3_nt: TGTGCCAGCAGCTTAGGTGGGGGTTCTTCACCCCTCCACTTT; cdr3_aa: CASSLGGGSSPLHF
v_call: TRBV19; j_call: TRBJ2-5; d_call: TRBD2; clone_size: once; cdr3_nt: TGTGCCAGTAAAGCTAGCGGGGAAGAGACCCAGTACTTC; cdr3_aa: CASKASGEETQYF
v_call: TRBV6-1; j_call: TRBJ2-7; d_call: TRBD2; clone_size: many; cdr3_nt: TGTGCCAGCACCTCCAAAGGCGCGGGAGTCTACGAGCAGTACTTC; cdr3_aa: CASTSKGAGVYEQYF
v_call: TRBV6-5; j_call: TRBJ2-2; d_call: .; clone_size: many; cdr3_nt: TGTGCCAGCAGTTATACGAGGGTCACCGGGGAGCTGTTTTTT; cdr3_aa: CASSYTRVTGELFF
v_call: TRBV7-9; j_call: TRBJ1-2; d_call: .; clone_size: .; cdr3_nt: TGTGCCAGCAGCTTAGATCGGGGGACTAACTATGGCTACACCTTC; cdr3_aa: CASSLDRGTNYGYTF
v_call: TRBV2; j_call: TRBJ2-7; d_call: .; clone_size: many; cdr3_nt: TGTGCCAGCGACCCCGGGACGGAGTCCTACGAGCAGTACTTC; cdr3_aa: CASDPGTESYEQYF
v_call: TRBV28; j_call: TRBJ2-3; d_call: TRBD2; clone_size: few; cdr3_nt: TGTGCCAGCAGTCCCCAAGCGGGAGGGGTCATGGATACGCAGTATTTT; cdr3_aa: CASSPQAGGVMDTQYF
v_call: TRBV7-9; j_call: TRBJ1-1; d_call: .; clone_size: .; cdr3_nt: TGTGCCAGCAGCTTCCCGGACACTGAAGCTTTCTTT; cdr3_aa: CASSFPDTEAFF
v_call: TRBV11-2; j_call: TRBJ1-1; d_call: .; clone_size: many; cdr3_nt: TGTGCCAGCAGCTTAGATCGGAAACTACCCCTGAACACTGAAGCTTTCTTT; cdr3_aa: CASSLDRKLPLNTEAFF
v_call: TRBV6-1; j_call: TRBJ1-1; d_call: TRBD1; clone_size: .; cdr3_nt: TGTGCCAGCAGTGTAACAGGGGGCGCAGGGGGTGAAGCTTTCTTT; cdr3_aa: CASSVTGGAGGEAFF
v_call: TRBV7-9; j_call: TRBJ2-7; d_call: .; clone_size: .; cdr3_nt: TGTGCCAGCAGCTTACAGGGGCCAAACTACGAGCAGTACTTC; cdr3_aa: CASSLQGPNYEQYF
v_call: TRBV15; j_call: TRBJ2-3; d_call: .; clone_size: .; cdr3_nt: TGTGCCACCAGCAGCCCTCGGCGGACTCCTACAGATACGCAGTATTTT; cdr3_aa: CATSSPRRTPTDTQYF
v_call: TRBV29-1; j_call: TRBJ1-1; d_call: TRBD1; clone_size: few; cdr3_nt: TGCAGCGTCACCGGGACAGCCAACACTGAAGCTTTCTTT; cdr3_aa: CSVTGTANTEAFF
v_call: TRBV10-3; j_call: TRBJ2-5; d_call: .; clone_size: .; cdr3_nt: TGTGCCATCAGCACTTCTTCGTACCAAGAGACCCAGTACTTC; cdr3_aa: CAISTSSYQETQYF
v_call: TRBV30; j_call: TRBJ1-6; d_call: TRBD1; clone_size: many; cdr3_nt: TGTGCCTGGAGTGGTGTAGGGACAGTGAGAAATTCACCCCTCCACTTT; cdr3_aa: CAWSGVGTVRNSPLHF
v_call: TRBV19; j_call: TRBJ1-2; d_call: .; clone_size: .; cdr3_nt: TGTGCCAGTAGTACCCAACTGAGGCACCTGGATAACTATGGCTACACCTTC; cdr3_aa: CASSTQLRHLDNYGYTF
v_call: TRBV7-9; j_call: TRBJ1-2; d_call: .; clone_size: .; cdr3_nt: TGTGCCAGCAGCTTACCTCCGACTTTTAATGGCTACACCTTC; cdr3_aa: CASSLPPTFNGYTF
v_call: TRBV28; j_call: TRBJ2-7; d_call: TRBD2; clone_size: .; cdr3_nt: TGTGCCAGCAGTCGACTCCTAGCGGGGGAGCAGTACTTC; cdr3_aa: CASSRLLAGEQYF
v_call: TRBV7-2; j_call: TRBJ1-2; d_call: .; clone_size: many; cdr3_nt: TGTGCCAGCAGCTCCACACCCAGTTTAAACTATGGCTACACCTTC; cdr3_aa: CASSSTPSLNYGYTF
v_call: TRBV7-3; j_call: TRBJ2-3; d_call: TRBD2; clone_size: .; cdr3_nt: TGTGCCAGCAGCCCACGAGCGGGAAGTTTGACAGATACGCAGTATTTT; cdr3_aa: CASSPRAGSLTDTQYF
v_call: TRBV29-1; j_call: TRBJ1-2; d_call: TRBD1; clone_size: .; cdr3_nt: TGCAGCGTTGGGGGACAGCCCATTGGCTACACCTTC; cdr3_aa: CSVGGQPIGYTF
v_call: TRBV28; j_call: TRBJ2-7; d_call: TRBD2; clone_size: many; cdr3_nt: TGTGCCAGCAGTTTCGAGACTAGCGGCTCCTACGAGCAGTACTTC; cdr3_aa: CASSFETSGSYEQYF
v_call: TRBV29-1; j_call: TRBJ2-6; d_call: TRBD1; clone_size: .; cdr3_nt: TGCAGCGTCCGGGACAGGGCAAATGGCAACGTCCTGACTTTC; cdr3_aa: CSVRDRANGNVLTF
v_call: TRBV27; j_call: TRBJ1-2; d_call: .; clone_size: .; cdr3_nt: TGTGCCAGCAGTCCCCTCCGGAAAGTAGACAATGGCTACACCTTC; cdr3_aa: CASSPLRKVDNGYTF
v_call: TRBV20-1; j_call: TRBJ2-4; d_call: .; clone_size: .; cdr3_nt: TGCAGTGCTAGAGATCTGGTCCCAGCCAAAAACATTCAGTACTTC; cdr3_aa: CSARDLVPAKNIQYF
v_call: TRBV12-3/TRBV12-4; j_call: TRBJ2-7; d_call: .; clone_size: many; cdr3_nt: TGTGCCAGCAACCCTAACACGGGGGGCCTCACCTACGAGCAGTACTTC; cdr3_aa: CASNPNTGGLTYEQYF
v_call: TRBV2; j_call: TRBJ1-6; d_call: .; clone_size: .; cdr3_nt: TGTGCCAGCGATCCGGCGACTCAGAGCTCCTATAATTCACCCCTCCACTTT; cdr3_aa: CASDPATQSSYNSPLHF
v_call: TRBV9; j_call: TRBJ2-5; d_call: TRBD2; clone_size: .; cdr3_nt: TGTGCCAGCAGTAAGGAAGTGGGACTAGTGGGCCGAAAGGAGACCCAGTACTTC; cdr3_aa: CASSKEVGLVGRKETQYF
v_call: TRBV14; j_call: TRBJ2-5; d_call: TRBD1; clone_size: .; cdr3_nt: TGTGCCAGCAGCCAAGGGTGGACAGGACAAGAGACCCAGTACTTC; cdr3_aa: CASSQGWTGQETQYF
v_call: TRBV10-2; j_call: TRBJ1-2; d_call: .; clone_size: few; cdr3_nt: TGCGCCAGCAGTGAGTCATTAGGGGTTAACTATGGCTACACCTTC; cdr3_aa: CASSESLGVNYGYTF
v_call: TRBV7-2; j_call: TRBJ2-7; d_call: TRBD1; clone_size: .; cdr3_nt: TGTGCCAGCAGCGCAGGACAGGGCGGTACCTACGAGCAGTACTTC; cdr3_aa: CASSAGQGGTYEQYF
v_call: TRBV3-1; j_call: TRBJ1-1; d_call: .; clone_size: many; cdr3_nt: TGTGCCAGCAGCCAAGGGCGGCTTGCTTCTGACACTGAAGCTTTCTTT; cdr3_aa: CASSQGRLASDTEAFF
v_call: TRBV7-9; j_call: TRBJ2-7; d_call: .; clone_size: few; cdr3_nt: TGTGCCAGCAGCCCTAGTACAGATTCCTACGAGCAGTACTTC; cdr3_aa: CASSPSTDSYEQYF
v_call: TRBV12-3/TRBV12-4; j_call: TRBJ1-5; d_call: .; clone_size: many; cdr3_nt: TGTGCCAGCAGGATCGAAAATCAGCCCCAGCATTTT; cdr3_aa: CASRIENQPQHF
v_call: TRBV14; j_call: TRBJ1-6; d_call: .; clone_size: .; cdr3_nt: TGTGCCAGCAGCCAAGATCGGGACGACAATTCACCCCTCCACTTT; cdr3_aa: CASSQDRDDNSPLHF
v_call: TRBV19; j_call: TRBJ1-4; d_call: .; clone_size: few; cdr3_nt: TGTGCCAGTAGTTCGACAGCTAATGAAAAACTGTTTTTT; cdr3_aa: CASSSTANEKLFF
v_call: TRBV7-9; j_call: TRBJ1-1; d_call: TRBD1; clone_size: .; cdr3_nt: TGTGCCACGGCCAGGACAGGGCAGGGTGAAGCTTTCTTT; cdr3_aa: CATARTGQGEAFF
v_call: TRBV7-8; j_call: TRBJ1-4; d_call: .; clone_size: many; cdr3_nt: TGTGCCAGCAGCTTAGGCCAAGTTAATGAAAAACTGTTTTTT; cdr3_aa: CASSLGQVNEKLFF